Described below is a single T cell receptor (beta chain) sequence and its context. Either two negative PCRs, clearance, or symptom resolution qualified Cohort 3 donors as recovered. Generated by immunoSEQ multiplex PCR, the TCRdb table keeps only in-frame clones and is missing some. The sample holds some 530,000 clones, 70% to 90% seen once. The data originate from a study of blood T cell repertoires in COVID-19. At the level of the study: Both acute and convalescent COVID-19 samples were obtained from the United States, Italy and Spain.

Sequencing was performed on PBMCs or T cells enriched from blood (not recorded which). The receptor was isolated from a woman aged 60-70 years who had recovered from COVID-19.

The CDR3 DNA reads as TGTGCCAGCAGTGTCCTACAGGGATCCGGGGAGCTGTTTTTT. Residues: CASSVLQGSGELFF. V gene TRBV2 combines with J gene TRBJ2-2, with D possibly TRBD1 on 6 matching bases. The CDR3 contains 14 residues. CDR1 and CDR2 (germline): SNHLY, FYNNEI. Trimming left V 4 bases short and J 6 bases short, with 12 bases between.